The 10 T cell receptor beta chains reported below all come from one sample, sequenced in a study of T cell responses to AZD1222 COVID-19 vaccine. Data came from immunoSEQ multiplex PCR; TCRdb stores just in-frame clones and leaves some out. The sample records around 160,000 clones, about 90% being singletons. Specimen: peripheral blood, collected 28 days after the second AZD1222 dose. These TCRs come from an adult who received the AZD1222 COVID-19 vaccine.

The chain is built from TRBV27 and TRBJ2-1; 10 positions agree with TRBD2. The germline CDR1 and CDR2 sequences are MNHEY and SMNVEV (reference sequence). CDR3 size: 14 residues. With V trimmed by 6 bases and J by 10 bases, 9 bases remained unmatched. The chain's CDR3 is CASRGLADLGEQFF. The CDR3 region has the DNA TGTGCCAGCAGAGGACTAGCGGACCTCGGGGAGCAGTTCTTC.

CDR3 DNA sequence: TGTGCCAGCAGTTTAAAGGGACACCCTCTCTATAGCAATCAGCCCCAGCATTTT. Protein: CASSLKGHPLYSNQPQHF. The chain couples TRBV27 to TRBJ1-5, with D possibly TRBD1 on 6 matching bases. Trimming took off 2 bases at V and 0 bases at J, with 17 bases between the two ends. The CDR3 contains 18 residues. Germline V lookup: CDR1 MNHEY, CDR2 SMNVEV (reference sequence).

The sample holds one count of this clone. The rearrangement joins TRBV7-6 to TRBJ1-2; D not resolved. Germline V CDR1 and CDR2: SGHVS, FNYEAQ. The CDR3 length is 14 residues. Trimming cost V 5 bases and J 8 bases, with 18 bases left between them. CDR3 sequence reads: CASSDPRKTGGYTF. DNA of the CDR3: TGTGCCAGCAGCGACCCCCGGAAAACGGGGGGCTACACCTTC.

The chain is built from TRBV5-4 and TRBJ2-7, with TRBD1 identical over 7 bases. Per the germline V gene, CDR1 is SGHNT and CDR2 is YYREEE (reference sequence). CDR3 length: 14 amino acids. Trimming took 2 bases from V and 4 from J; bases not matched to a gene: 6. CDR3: CASSLEQGKYEQYF. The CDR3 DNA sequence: TGTGCCAGCAGCTTAGAACAGGGGAAATACGAGCAGTACTTC.

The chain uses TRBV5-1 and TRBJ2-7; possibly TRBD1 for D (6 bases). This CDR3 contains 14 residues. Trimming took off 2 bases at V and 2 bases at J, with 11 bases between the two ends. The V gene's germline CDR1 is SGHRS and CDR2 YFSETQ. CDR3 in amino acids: CASSLTGRPYEQYF. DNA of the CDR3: TGCGCCAGCAGCTTAACAGGGCGACCCTACGAGCAGTACTTC.

The CDR3 here is CASRKDRATYEQYF. The CDR3 bases are TGTGCCAGCAGGAAGGACAGGGCAACCTACGAGCAGTACTTC. The chain links TRBV6-5 to TRBJ2-7; 8 bases map to TRBD1. Germline CDR1 is MNHEY and CDR2 is SVGAGI. Trimming removed 6 bases from V and 2 bases from J; junction bases left unmatched: 6. The CDR3 length is 14 residues.

The CDR3 loop reads CASSLKFTGELFF. The CDR3, as DNA: TGTGCCAGCAGCTTAAAATTCACCGGGGAGCTGTTTTTT. V is TRBV7-8 and J is TRBJ2-2; no definite D call. Trimming removed 2 bases from V and 4 bases from J, with 5 bases in between. This CDR3 comprises 13 residues. In germline, CDR1 is SGHVS, CDR2 FQNEAQ. Based on the CDR3 plus reference TRBV7-8 and TRBJ2-2, the full variable domain is GAGVSQSPRYKVAKRGQDVALRCDPISGHVSLFWYQQALGQGPEFLTYFQNEAQLDKSGLPSDRFFAERPEGSVSTLKIQRTQQEDSAVYLCASSLKFTGELFFGEGSRLTVL.

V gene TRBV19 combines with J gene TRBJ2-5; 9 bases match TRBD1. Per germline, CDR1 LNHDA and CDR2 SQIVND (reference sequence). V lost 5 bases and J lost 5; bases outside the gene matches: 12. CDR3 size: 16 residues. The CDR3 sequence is CASSPGTGRVGETQYF. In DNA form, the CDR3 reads TGTGCCAGTAGTCCCGGGACAGGGAGGGTTGGTGAGACCCAGTACTTC.

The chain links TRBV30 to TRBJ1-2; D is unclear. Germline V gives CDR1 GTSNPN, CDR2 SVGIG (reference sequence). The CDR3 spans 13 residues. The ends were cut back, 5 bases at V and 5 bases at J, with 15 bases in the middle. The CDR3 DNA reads TGTGCCTGGCTCCGGCGGAGGGAGTATGGCTACACCTTC. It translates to CAWLRRREYGYTF. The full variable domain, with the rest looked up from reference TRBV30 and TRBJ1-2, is SQTIHQWPATLVQPVGSPLSLECTVEGTSNPNLYWYRQAAGRGLQLLFYSVGIGQISSEVPQNLSASRPQDRQFILSSKKLLLSDSGFYLCAWLRRREYGYTFGSGTRLTVV.

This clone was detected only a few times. The CDR3: CAWSDEATRGEQYF. The CDR3, as DNA: TGTGCCTGGAGTGACGAGGCAACAAGGGGCGAGCAGTACTTC. This chain links TRBV30 with TRBJ2-7; TRBD1 might be the D (5 bases). The germline CDR1 and CDR2 sequences are GTSNPN and SVGIG (reference sequence). V shed 1 base and J shed 6 bases, with 16 bases lying between them. The CDR3 sequence is 14 residues long.